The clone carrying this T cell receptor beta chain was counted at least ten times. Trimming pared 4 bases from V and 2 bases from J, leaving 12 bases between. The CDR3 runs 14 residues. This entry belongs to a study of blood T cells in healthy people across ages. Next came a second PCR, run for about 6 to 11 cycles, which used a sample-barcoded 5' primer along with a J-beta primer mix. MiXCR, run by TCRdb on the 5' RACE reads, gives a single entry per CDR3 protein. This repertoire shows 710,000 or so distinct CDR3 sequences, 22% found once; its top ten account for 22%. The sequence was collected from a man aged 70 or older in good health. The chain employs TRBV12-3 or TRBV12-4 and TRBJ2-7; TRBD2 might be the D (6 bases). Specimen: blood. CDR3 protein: CASSSGLAAYEQYF. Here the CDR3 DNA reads TGTGCCAGCAGTTCGGGACTCGCAGCCTACGAGCAGTACTTC.